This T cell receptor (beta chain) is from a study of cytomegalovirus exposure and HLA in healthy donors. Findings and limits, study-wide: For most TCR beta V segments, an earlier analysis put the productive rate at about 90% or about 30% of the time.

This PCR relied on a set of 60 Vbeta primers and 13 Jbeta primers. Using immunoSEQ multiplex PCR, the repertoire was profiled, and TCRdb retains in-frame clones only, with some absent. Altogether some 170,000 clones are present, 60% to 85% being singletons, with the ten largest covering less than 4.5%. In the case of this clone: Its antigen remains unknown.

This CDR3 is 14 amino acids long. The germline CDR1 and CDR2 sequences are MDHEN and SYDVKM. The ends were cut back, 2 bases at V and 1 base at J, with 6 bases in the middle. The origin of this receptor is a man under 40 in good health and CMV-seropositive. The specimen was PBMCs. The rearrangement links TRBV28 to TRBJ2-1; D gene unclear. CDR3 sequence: CASSLGVSYNEQFF. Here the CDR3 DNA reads TGTGCCAGCAGTTTAGGAGTTTCCTACAATGAGCAGTTCTTC. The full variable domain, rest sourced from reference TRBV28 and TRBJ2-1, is DVKVTQSSRYLVKRTGEKVFLECVQDMDHENMFWYRQDPGLGLRLIYFSYDVKMKEKGDIPEGYSVSREKKERFSLILESASTNQTSMYLCASSLGVSYNEQFFGPGTRLTVL.